This is a list of T cell receptor beta chains from one sample in a study of identical twins. A single record per CDR3 protein comes from TCRdb applying MiXCR to the 5' RACE reads. This sample has about 530,000 distinct CDR3 sequences, with about 16% found just once. Separately, the same data were catalogued under a study of yellow fever vaccine responses in identical twins.

The sequencing input was CD4+ T cells sorted from blood. Receptors originate from a young woman in good health. CDR3s include the opening cysteine and the closing phenylalanine or tryptophan. Each record gives: clone size, J gene, V gene, D gene, CDR3 DNA, CDR3 protein. D genes are given only for firm matches. Clone size, where shown, is once, few, many, or a class for clones that have expanded.

NA	TRBJ1-1	TRBV15	TRBD1	TGTGCCACCAGCACCGGGGACAGGACAAGAGGAGCTTTCTTT	CATSTGDRTRGAFF
few	TRBJ2-5	TRBV10-3	NA	TGTGCCATCGGGTCGGGGTTAGAGACCCAGTACTTC	CAIGSGLETQYF
many	TRBJ2-2	TRBV9	NA	TGTGCCAGCTCAACCTTAGCGTTAGACACCGGGGAGCTGTTTTTT	CASSTLALDTGELFF
few	TRBJ2-4	TRBV12-3/TRBV12-4	TRBD2	TGTGCCAGCAGTTTAATCGTCCTAGCGGGGGGGGACGTAGCCAAAAACATTCAGTACTTC	CASSLIVLAGGDVAKNIQYF
NA	TRBJ2-1	TRBV20-1	TRBD2	TGCAGTGCGCCACTAGGCGGGAGGTCCTACAATGAGCAGTTCTTC	CSAPLGGRSYNEQFF
NA	TRBJ1-6	TRBV5-1	NA	TGCGCCAGCAGCTCTCGGGACACTTCTTATAATTCACCCCTCCACTTT	CASSSRDTSYNSPLHF
few	TRBJ2-3	TRBV11-1	NA	TGTGCCAGCAGCACCGGGCCCTCCACAGATACGCAGTATTTT	CASSTGPSTDTQYF
few	TRBJ2-4	TRBV6-2/TRBV6-3	NA	TGTGCCAGCCGAGACACCGTAGCCAAAAACATTCAGTACTTC	CASRDTVAKNIQYF
NA	TRBJ2-5	TRBV10-3	NA	TGTGCCATCAGTGTTGGAAGTGCGGAACAAGAGACCCAGTACTTC	CAISVGSAEQETQYF
few	TRBJ2-1	TRBV11-1	TRBD2	TGTGCCAGCAGCCCTACGTGGCTAGCGGGAGGGACGTACAATGAGCAGTTCTTC	CASSPTWLAGGTYNEQFF
NA	TRBJ1-4	TRBV6-6	NA	TGTGCCAGCAGTTCGCCGGGTCTCGCAAAACTGTTTTTT	CASSSPGLAKLFF
few	TRBJ1-3	TRBV20-1	NA	TGCAGTGCCCGGGACAACTTCTCTGGAAACACCATATATTTT	CSARDNFSGNTIYF
NA	TRBJ2-1	TRBV18	TRBD2	TGTGCCAGCTCCCCGCCGAGACTAGCGGGAATCAATGAGCAGTTCTTC	CASSPPRLAGINEQFF
few	TRBJ2-2	TRBV5-1	TRBD1	TGCGCCAGCAGCCCGGACAGGGCAGACGGGGAGCTGTTTTTT	CASSPDRADGELFF
many	TRBJ2-3	TRBV11-2	NA	TGTGCCAGCAGCTTAGGTCGCGTAGATACGCAGTATTTT	CASSLGRVDTQYF
NA	TRBJ1-5	TRBV20-1	NA	TGCAGTGCTAGAGATCAGGGTAGTCTACAGCCCCAGCATTTT	CSARDQGSLQPQHF
few	TRBJ2-1	TRBV20-1	NA	TGCAGTGCTAGTATTGTTCCTGAGCAGTTCTTC	CSASIVPEQFF
few	TRBJ2-1	TRBV3-1	TRBD2	TGTGCCAGCAGCCAGGGACTAGCGGGGGACTATGAGCAGTTCTTC	CASSQGLAGDYEQFF
many	TRBJ2-1	TRBV12-3/TRBV12-4	NA	TGTGCCAGCAGCCCGGACTCGATGGGGTACAATGAGCAGTTCTTC	CASSPDSMGYNEQFF
few	TRBJ1-5	TRBV12-3/TRBV12-4	NA	TGTGCCAGCCGTCGGCAGGGGCTTCAGCCCCAGCATTTT	CASRRQGLQPQHF
NA	TRBJ2-1	TRBV7-9	NA	TGTGCCAGCAGCTTGACCGGGGCGGTGGGACACAATGAGCAGTTCTTC	CASSLTGAVGHNEQFF
NA	TRBJ2-3	TRBV18	NA	TGTGCCAGCTCACCACCTCCCACAGATACGCAGTATTTT	CASSPPPTDTQYF
NA	TRBJ2-4	TRBV28	NA	TGTGCCAGCAGCCAGGACAGAACCCTAGCCAAAAACATTCAGTACTTC	CASSQDRTLAKNIQYF
NA	TRBJ2-3	TRBV7-9	NA	TGTGCCAGCAGCTTAGGCGGGGATGGGGTTCAGGATACGCAGTATTTT	CASSLGGDGVQDTQYF
NA	TRBJ2-5	TRBV28	TRBD2	TGTGCCAGCAGTCCTCGGGGGGGGTCGTACCAAGAGACCCAGTACTTC	CASSPRGGSYQETQYF
many	TRBJ2-2	TRBV4-1	NA	TGCGCCAGCAGCCACCCCCGAGTGAACACCGGGGAGCTGTTTTTT	CASSHPRVNTGELFF
few	TRBJ1-3	TRBV12-3/TRBV12-4	NA	TGTGCCAGCAGACTTGGGGGCAGTGGATTCTCTGGAAACACCATATATTTT	CASRLGGSGFSGNTIYF
few	TRBJ2-2	TRBV12-3/TRBV12-4	NA	TGTGCCAGCAGGGATGTGGGTACTTTGGGGGAGCTGTTTTTT	CASRDVGTLGELFF
few	TRBJ2-1	TRBV24-1	NA	TGTGCCACCAGTATTCACGGGGATGAGCAGTTCTTC	CATSIHGDEQFF
NA	TRBJ2-4	TRBV20-1	NA	TGCAGTGCAATAGGGACCCTACAACTTTCTGTCAAAAACATTCAGTACTTC	CSAIGTLQLSVKNIQYF
NA	TRBJ2-7	TRBV2	NA	TGTGCCAGCAGTGAAGACATCTCCTACGAGCAGTACTTC	CASSEDISYEQYF
NA	TRBJ1-5	TRBV6-1	TRBD1	TGTGCCAGCAGTCAGAAGGGACAGGGTTATAGCAATCAGCCCCAGCATTTT	CASSQKGQGYSNQPQHF
NA	TRBJ2-5	TRBV20-1	NA	TGCAGTGCGAAGCAAGGAAGAGAAGAGACCCAGTACTTC	CSAKQGREETQYF
NA	TRBJ1-5	TRBV20-1	NA	TGCAGTGCTAGTCTTAGCAATCAGCCCCAGCATTTT	CSASLSNQPQHF
NA	TRBJ1-5	TRBV28	NA	TGTGCCAGCAGCCCTGGGCTGAGACAGCCCCAGCATTTT	CASSPGLRQPQHF
NA	TRBJ1-5	TRBV7-9	NA	TGTGCCAGCAGCAGAGGAGAACAGCCCCAGCATTTT	CASSRGEQPQHF
many	TRBJ1-1	TRBV5-1	NA	TGCGCCAGCAGCTTTGCAGGGCCATCCACTGAAGCTTTCTTT	CASSFAGPSTEAFF
few	TRBJ2-7	TRBV28	NA	TGTGCCAGCAGTTTCGCCAGCGGGCCTATGTCCTACGAGCAGTACTTC	CASSFASGPMSYEQYF
NA	TRBJ1-4	TRBV5-1	NA	TGCGCCAGCAGCTTGGAATCTACAGCAACTAATGAAAAACTGTTTTTT	CASSLESTATNEKLFF
NA	TRBJ1-5	TRBV28	NA	TGTGCCAGCGAGACGAAAGATGGGACAAATCAGCCCCAGCATTTT	CASETKDGTNQPQHF
many	TRBJ1-6	TRBV4-2	NA	TGTGCCAGCAGCCAGGGGAGTTCATACTCACCCCTCCACTTT	CASSQGSSYSPLHF
NA	TRBJ2-2	TRBV7-9	NA	TGTGCCAGCAGCTTAAGGCGATCGGAGAAAGGTACCGGGGAGCTGTTTTTT	CASSLRRSEKGTGELFF